The rows below give T cell receptor beta chains drawn from one sample of a study of T cell responses to AZD1222 COVID-19 vaccine. The protocol was immunoSEQ multiplex PCR, while the TCRdb copy is restricted to in-frame clones and leaves out a portion. The sample shows roughly 120,000 clones, 91% of them seen only once. The sequencing used peripheral blood, collected on day 0 of AZD1222 vaccination. The receptors shown here come from an adult in good health. Both conserved end residues are part of each CDR3. The order of the fields is V gene, D gene, J gene, clone size, CDR3 protein, CDR3 DNA. A D gene is named only where the DNA matches it firmly. Clone size is shown for a subset of rows, as once, few, many or a class of expanded clone.

V: TRBV2
D: TRBD1
J: TRBJ2-2
size: NA
CDR3: CATKEDRGTGELFF
DNA: TGTGCCACAAAGGAAGACAGGGGAACCGGGGAGCTGTTTTTT

V: TRBV3-1/TRBV3-2
D: NA
J: TRBJ1-2
size: NA
CDR3: CASSRTGGEGYTF
DNA: TGTGCCAGCAGCCGTACAGGCGGGGAGGGCTACACCTTC

V: TRBV5-6
D: NA
J: TRBJ1-4
size: NA
CDR3: CASSLASTNEKLFF
DNA: TGTGCCAGCAGCTTGGCCTCAACTAATGAAAAACTGTTTTTT

V: TRBV7-2
D: TRBD1
J: TRBJ2-7
size: NA
CDR3: CASSYAGTGGYEQYF
DNA: TGTGCCAGCAGCTACGCCGGGACAGGAGGCTACGAGCAGTACTTC

V: TRBV9
D: TRBD1
J: TRBJ1-2
size: NA
CDR3: CASSGSRGPGGYTF
DNA: TGTGCCAGCAGCGGAAGCAGGGGGCCGGGTGGCTACACCTTC

V: TRBV12-2
D: NA
J: TRBJ1-2
size: NA
CDR3: CASRLALGAGYGYTF
DNA: TGTGCAAGTCGCTTAGCGCTGGGGGCGGGCTATGGCTACACCTTC

V: TRBV28
D: TRBD2
J: TRBJ2-7
size: NA
CDR3: CASSLGGAGGYEQYF
DNA: TGTGCCAGCAGTTTGGGGGGGGCGGGAGGCTACGAGCAGTACTTC

V: TRBV7-9
D: NA
J: TRBJ1-1
size: NA
CDR3: CASSRQANTQAFF
DNA: TGTGCCAGCAGCCGACAGGCTAACACACAAGCTTTCTTT

V: TRBV9
D: TRBD2
J: TRBJ2-5
size: NA
CDR3: CASSVALAGGRQETQYF
DNA: TGTGCCAGCAGCGTAGCTCTAGCGGGAGGGCGGCAAGAGACCCAGTACTTC

V: TRBV10-3
D: NA
J: TRBJ1-1
size: NA
CDR3: CAITVSEDSEAFF
DNA: TGTGCCATCACAGTGAGTGAGGACAGTGAAGCTTTCTTT

V: TRBV9
D: TRBD1
J: TRBJ2-1
size: NA
CDR3: CASSLRTGEDEQFF
DNA: TGTGCCAGCAGCCTCCGGACAGGGGAAGATGAGCAGTTCTTC

V: TRBV24-1
D: NA
J: TRBJ1-1
size: NA
CDR3: CATSDLKGTAEAFF
DNA: TGTGCCACCAGTGATTTGAAGGGGACGGCTGAAGCTTTCTTT

V: TRBV7-8
D: TRBD2
J: TRBJ2-1
size: NA
CDR3: CASSFSRGLAGYNEQFF
DNA: TGTGCCAGCAGCTTTAGCAGGGGACTAGCGGGTTACAATGAGCAGTTCTTC

V: TRBV7-8
D: NA
J: TRBJ2-5
size: few
CDR3: CASSLAGWGETQYF
DNA: TGTGCCAGCAGCCTAGCCGGGTGGGGAGAGACCCAGTACTTC

V: TRBV27
D: TRBD2
J: TRBJ2-1
size: NA
CDR3: CASIDAGAGGVNEQFF
DNA: TGTGCCAGCATTGACGCTGGAGCGGGAGGTGTCAATGAGCAGTTCTTC

V: TRBV23-1
D: NA
J: TRBJ2-3
size: NA
CDR3: CASSQILSEPTDTQYF
DNA: TGCGCCAGCAGTCAAATCCTCAGCGAACCCACAGATACGCAGTATTTT

V: TRBV5-4
D: NA
J: TRBJ1-2
size: NA
CDR3: CASSLEGPRLNGYTF
DNA: TGTGCCAGCAGCTTGGAGGGACCGAGGCTAAATGGCTACACCTTC

V: TRBV7-7
D: TRBD1
J: TRBJ2-7
size: NA
CDR3: CASSLGSTGNYEQYF
DNA: TGTGCCAGCAGCCTCGGCTCGACAGGGAACTACGAGCAGTACTTC

V: TRBV10-2
D: NA
J: TRBJ2-3
size: once
CDR3: CASSDPDTQYF
DNA: TGCGCCAGCAGTGATCCCGATACGCAGTATTTT

V: TRBV10-2
D: NA
J: TRBJ1-5
size: NA
CDR3: CASSPDSNQPQHF
DNA: TGCGCCTCCAGCCCAGATAGCAATCAGCCCCAGCATTTT

V: TRBV2
D: TRBD1
J: TRBJ2-7
size: NA
CDR3: CASRAGTGLYEQYF
DNA: TGTGCCAGCAGAGCCGGGACAGGACTCTACGAGCAGTACTTC

V: TRBV9
D: NA
J: TRBJ2-1
size: NA
CDR3: CASSVRYNEQFF
DNA: TGTGCCAGCAGCGTTAGGTACAATGAGCAGTTCTTC

V: TRBV7-9
D: NA
J: TRBJ1-5
size: NA
CDR3: CASSLAGGSQPQHF
DNA: TGTGCCAGCAGCTTAGCAGGGGGTAGTCAGCCCCAGCATTTT

V: TRBV14
D: TRBD1
J: TRBJ2-1
size: NA
CDR3: CASSQRFQGADNEQFF
DNA: TGTGCCAGCAGCCAGAGATTTCAGGGGGCGGACAATGAGCAGTTCTTC

V: TRBV5-1
D: NA
J: TRBJ1-4
size: NA
CDR3: CASSLSGADGEKLFF
DNA: TGCGCCAGCAGCTTGTCGGGGGCGGATGGTGAAAAACTGTTTTTT

V: TRBV2
D: NA
J: TRBJ1-1
size: NA
CDR3: CATTSRGNTEAFF
DNA: TGTGCCACGACATCACGGGGGAACACTGAAGCTTTCTTT

V: TRBV30
D: NA
J: TRBJ1-1
size: NA
CDR3: CAWSANPWNTGLMNTEAFF
DNA: TGTGCCTGGAGTGCAAACCCCTGGAACACCGGCCTAATGAACACTGAAGCTTTCTTT

V: TRBV19
D: NA
J: TRBJ1-1
size: NA
CDR3: CATTRGGKSTEAFF
DNA: TGTGCCACAACTCGAGGGGGGAAGTCCACTGAAGCTTTCTTT

V: TRBV28
D: NA
J: TRBJ2-7
size: NA
CDR3: CASSDPPGLEYF
DNA: TGTGCCAGCAGTGACCCACCCGGGTTGGAGTACTTC